Listed here are 27 T cell receptor beta chains from one sample, sequenced in a study of T cell responses to AZD1222 COVID-19 vaccine. Repertoires were generated with immunoSEQ multiplex PCR, while TCRdb's copy carries only in-frame clones and drops some. Here the sample spans some 120,000 clones, about 91% being singletons. This sample comprised peripheral blood, obtained on day 0 of AZD1222 vaccination. All receptors derive from an adult in good health.

This rearrangement joins TRBV2 to TRBJ1-1; D remains unclear. The germline V gene encodes CDR1 SNHLY and CDR2 FYNNEI. V was pared by 10 bases and J by 0 bases, with 12 bases between. The CDR3 sequence is 13 residues long. The CDR3 DNA follows: TGTGCCACCCCCGACGGTCTGAACACTGAAGCTTTCTTT. It translates to CATPDGLNTEAFF.

This clone is termed medium-sized. V is TRBV6-1 and J is TRBJ1-1; no clear D. The germline V and J ends were trimmed by 3 bases and 1 base, with 6 bases remaining between them. The CDR3 contains 13 residues. In germline, CDR1 is MNHNS, CDR2 SASEGT. DNA for the CDR3: TGTGCCAGCAGTGAGTCGGAGAACACTGAAGCTTTCTTT. This gives the protein CASSESENTEAFF.

The J gene is TRBJ2-2, the V gene TRBV27; D uncertain. The CDR3 has 14 residues. Germline CDR1 reads MNHEY; CDR2 reads SMNVEV (reference sequence). The germline V and J ends were trimmed by 7 bases and 7 bases, with 16 bases remaining between them. The CDR3 region is CASTNRMGFGELFF. The CDR3 DNA is TGTGCCAGCACGAATAGAATGGGGTTCGGGGAGCTGTTTTTT.

This clone was picked up a small number of times. The J gene is TRBJ2-7, the V gene TRBV5-1; TRBD2 is a possible D gene (6 bases). From germline, CDR1 is SGHRS and CDR2 YFSETQ. With 2 bases removed from V and 10 bases from J, the gap between germline ends came to 19 bases. The CDR3 sequence is 14 residues long. The CDR3 bases are TGCGCCAGCAGCTTAGGAGGGCCGGGTCCGGAACAGTACTTC. This sequence encodes CASSLGGPGPEQYF.

This clone was detected a few times. V and J are TRBV18 and TRBJ1-4; possibly TRBD1 for D (5 bases). The CDR3 runs 13 residues. CDR1 and CDR2 (germline): KGHSH, LQKENI. V dropped 3 bases and J dropped 16 bases, with 18 bases sitting between them. The CDR3 sequence is CASSPSGRMKWFF. The CDR3, as DNA: TGTGCCAGCTCACCCTCGGGACGTATGAAATGGTTTTTT.

The chain combines TRBV29-1 with TRBJ1-1; the match to TRBD1 covers 10 bases. Germline V gene lookup returns CDR1 SQVTM and CDR2 ANQGSEA. The length of the CDR3 is 11 residues. The ends lost 5 bases at V and 8 bases at J; junction bases unmatched: 2. The CDR3 reads CSVTTGGEAFF. The CDR3 nucleotides read TGCAGCGTTACGACAGGGGGCGAAGCTTTCTTT.

The gene calls are TRBV7-9 and TRBJ2-1, with D perhaps matching TRBD1 or TRBD2 (6 bases each). V lost 5 bases and J lost 8, with 16 bases in between. There are 14 residues in the CDR3. The germline gives CDR1 SEHNR, CDR2 FQNEAQ (reference sequence). CDR3 region: CASSADLGGDEQFF. Here the CDR3 DNA reads TGTGCCAGCAGCGCTGATTTGGGGGGCGATGAGCAGTTCTTC.

This clone was seen only once. The chain is built from TRBV7-2 and TRBJ2-7, with 7 positions matching TRBD1. V lost 5 bases, J lost 4 bases, and 8 bases stayed unmatched. Germline CDR1 SGHTA, CDR2 FQGNSA. The CDR3 covers 14 residues. The CDR3 is CASSTSTGRYEQYF. The CDR3 region has the DNA TGTGCCAGCAGCACCTCGACAGGGAGATACGAGCAGTACTTC.

This clone was seen just once. The chain uses TRBV11-2 and TRBJ2-7, with D uncertain. V was pared by 1 base and J by 1 base, with 5 bases between. Germline V gives CDR1 SGHAT, CDR2 FQNNGV. There are 13 residues in the CDR3. CDR3 nucleotides: TGTGCCAGCAGCTTAGTTGAGTCCTACGAGCAGTACTTC. This sequence encodes CASSLVESYEQYF.

CDR3 region: CASSFGRVAGVSEQYF. As DNA, the CDR3 is TGTGCCAGCAGTTTCGGTAGAGTAGCGGGAGTCTCCGAGCAGTACTTC. The genes are TRBV27 and TRBJ2-7, with 9 positions matching TRBD2. The trim removed 3 bases at V and 6 bases at J, leaving 12 bases unmatched. Germline V gives CDR1 MNHEY, CDR2 SMNVEV (reference sequence). CDR3 length: 16 amino acids.

V gene TRBV10-3 combines with J gene TRBJ1-2, with TRBD1 matching 9 bases. This CDR3 comprises 17 residues. The germline CDR1 and CDR2 sequences are ENHRY and SYGVKD. V trimming: 4 bases; J trimming: 4 bases; junction bases outside the gene matches: 13. The DNA of the CDR3 is TGTGCCATCAGTGCCTGGACGACAGGGGGAAATCTCTATGGCTACACCTTC. Its translation is CAISAWTTGGNLYGYTF.

The J gene is TRBJ1-5, the V gene TRBV3-1 (or the pseudogene TRBV3-2); the D is unclear. Germline V gene data show CDR1 as LGHDT and CDR2 as YNNKEL (reference sequence). This CDR3 has 12 residues. Between the trimmed V and J ends, which lost 1 base and 4 bases, there was a span of 2 bases. CDR3 nucleotides: TGTGCCAGCAGCCAAGCGAATCAGCCCCAGCATTTT. Translated: CASSQANQPQHF.

The chain combines TRBV4-2 with TRBJ2-3; D is uncertain. Germline CDR1 LGHNA, CDR2 YNFKEQ. The CDR3 is 15 amino acids. Trimming left V 1 base short and J 0 bases short, with 8 bases between. The CDR3 sequence: CASSQVGSSTDTQYF. The CDR3, as DNA: TGTGCCAGCAGCCAAGTGGGCTCTAGCACAGATACGCAGTATTTT.

V and J are TRBV2 and TRBJ2-7; the D gene is possibly TRBD1 (6 bases). The V and J ends lost 11 bases and 0 bases respectively, with 17 bases between them. The CDR3 has 14 amino acids. Germline V gene data show CDR1 as SNHLY and CDR2 as FYNNEI. The CDR3 reads CAALRGQTSYEQYF. As DNA, the CDR3 is TGTGCCGCCCTTCGCGGACAGACCTCCTACGAGCAGTACTTC.

The V call is TRBV7-2, the J call TRBJ2-3, with a possible D match to TRBD2 (5 bases). Germline V CDR1 and CDR2: SGHTA, FQGNSA. The CDR3 is made up of 17 amino acids. V lost 1 base and J lost 1, with 15 bases in between. CDR3 in amino acids: CASSLGLGGRGTDTQYF. CDR3 coding DNA: TGTGCCAGCAGCTTAGGGCTAGGAGGTCGGGGCACAGATACGCAGTATTTT.

CDR3 DNA sequence: TGTGCCAGTACTCCTCTACAGGCGAAGGACACTGAAGCTTTCTTT. Amino acid sequence: CASTPLQAKDTEAFF. This sequence joins TRBV18 and TRBJ1-1, with TRBD1 as a possible D gene (5 bases). This CDR3 has 15 residues. The germline V gene has CDR1 KGHSH and CDR2 LQKENI. V lost 9 bases, J lost 3 bases, and 20 bases lay in between. Complete variable domain (other parts from reference TRBV18 and TRBJ1-1): NAGVMQNPRHLVRRRGQEARLRCSPMKGHSHVYWYRQLPEEGLKFMVYLQKENIIDESGMPKERFSAEFPKEGPSILRIQQVVRGDSAAYFCASTPLQAKDTEAFFGQGTRLTVV.

The V and J genes are TRBV18 and TRBJ2-4, with TRBD1 identical over 7 bases. The CDR3 extends over 16 amino acids. Germline loops: CDR1 KGHSH, CDR2 LQKENI. V was pared by 5 bases and J by 2 bases, with 9 bases of the junction left unmatched. CDR3 nucleotide sequence: TGTGCCAGCTCAAAAGGGGGCGCGTTTTCCAAAAACATTCAGTACTTC. Translated: CASSKGGAFSKNIQYF.

J is TRBJ2-1 and V is TRBV7-8; 8 bases map to TRBD2. Germline V CDR1 and CDR2: SGHVS, FQNEAQ. Trimming removed 8 bases from V and 8 bases from J; junction bases left unmatched: 17. The CDR3 runs 16 residues. CDR3 residues: CASLGWVAGIRDEQFF. The CDR3 region has the DNA TGTGCCAGCTTGGGATGGGTAGCGGGAATTAGGGATGAGCAGTTCTTC.

The genes are TRBV5-1 and TRBJ1-1; D gene unclear. Germline values: CDR1 SGHRS, CDR2 YFSETQ. Trimming left V 0 bases short and J 2 bases short, with 8 bases between. The CDR3 consists of 14 residues. The CDR3 DNA follows: TGCGCCAGCAGCTTGGAACAGCCCAACACTGAAGCTTTCTTT. Its protein product is CASSLEQPNTEAFF.

This clone was recorded once. The genes are TRBV9 and TRBJ1-4, with D hard to call. In germline, CDR1 is SGDLS, CDR2 YYNGEE. The V end was cut by 3 bases, the J end by 8 bases, with 11 bases between. The CDR3 extends over 13 amino acids. The CDR3 DNA reads as TGTGCCAGCAGCGGGTACCCGGGAGAAAAACTGTTTTTT. Its translation is CASSGYPGEKLFF.

The chain joins TRBV27 to TRBJ1-6; the D gene is possibly TRBD1 (5 bases). V was trimmed by 6 bases and J by 6 bases, leaving 15 bases between them. There are 15 residues in the CDR3. Germline CDR1 reads MNHEY; CDR2 reads SMNVEV (reference sequence). CDR3 protein: CASRDGGAGNSPLHF. Written as DNA, the CDR3 is TGTGCCAGCAGGGATGGAGGGGCCGGTAATTCACCCCTCCACTTT.

The chain is built from TRBV5-1 and TRBJ1-2; D call uncertain. The CDR3 has 14 amino acids. Germline-derived CDR1 and CDR2 are SGHRS and YFSETQ. Trimming took off 4 bases at V and 2 bases at J, with 12 bases between the two ends. The CDR3 nucleotides read TGCGCCAGCAGCCAAATTACTGGCAACTATGGCTACACCTTC. Residues: CASSQITGNYGYTF.

The rearrangement uses TRBV2 and TRBJ2-2; 12 positions agree with TRBD1. The CDR3 spans 14 residues. CDR1 SNHLY and CDR2 FYNNEI come from the germline V gene. V lost 8 bases, J lost 6 bases, and 4 bases stayed unmatched. In DNA, the CDR3 is TGTGCCAGCTCCGGGACAGGGGGCCCCGGGGAGCTGTTTTTT. It yields the protein CASSGTGGPGELFF.

This clone was detected only once. The chain employs TRBV7-8 and TRBJ1-5, with D tentatively TRBD1 (6 bases). Germline V lookup: CDR1 SGHVS, CDR2 FQNEAQ. The CDR3 runs to 14 residues. The ends were cut back, 4 bases at V and 4 bases at J, with 11 bases in the middle. Written as DNA, the CDR3 is TGTGCCAGCAGCTGGCAGGACAGAAATCAGCCCCAGCATTTT. Its protein is CASSWQDRNQPQHF.

The chain couples TRBV9 to TRBJ2-7, with 7 bases aligning to TRBD2. Germline loops: CDR1 SGDLS, CDR2 YYNGEE. V trimming: 5 bases; J trimming: 3 bases; junction bases outside the gene matches: 5. The length of the CDR3 is 13 residues. In DNA, the CDR3 is TGTGCCAGCAGGGCCCCGGGGGGCTACGAGCAGTACTTC. This sequence encodes CASRAPGGYEQYF.

V gene TRBV12-3 or TRBV12-4 combines with J gene TRBJ1-1; D not certain. The CDR3 loop spans 11 amino acids. V lost 4 bases and J 5 bases, leaving 5 bases between the germline ends. The CDR3 loop is CASSSGTEAFF. The CDR3 bases are TGTGCCAGCAGTTCTGGGACTGAAGCTTTCTTT.

This clone was seen more than once but under ten times. V usage is TRBV5-6 and J usage is TRBJ2-2, with TRBD1 identical over 7 bases. The junction had 7 bases not matched to a gene; V was cut back by 4 bases and J by 7 bases. This CDR3 is 14 amino acids long. Germline V gene lookup returns CDR1 SGHDT and CDR2 YYEEEE. The CDR3 DNA sequence: TGTGCCAGCAGCCCCGGGACAGAGGGCGGGGAGCTGTTTTTT. Its translation is CASSPGTEGGELFF.